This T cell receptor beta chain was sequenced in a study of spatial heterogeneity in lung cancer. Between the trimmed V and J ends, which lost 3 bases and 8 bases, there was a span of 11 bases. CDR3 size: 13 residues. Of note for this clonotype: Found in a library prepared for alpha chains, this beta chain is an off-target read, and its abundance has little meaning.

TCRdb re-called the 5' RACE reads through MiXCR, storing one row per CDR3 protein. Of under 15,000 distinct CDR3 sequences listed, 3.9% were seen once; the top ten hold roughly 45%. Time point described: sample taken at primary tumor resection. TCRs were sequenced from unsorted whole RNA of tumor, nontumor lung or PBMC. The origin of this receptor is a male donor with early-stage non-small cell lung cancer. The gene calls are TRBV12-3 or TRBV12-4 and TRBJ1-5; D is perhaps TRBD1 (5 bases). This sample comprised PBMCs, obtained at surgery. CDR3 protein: CASSLLGVEPQHF. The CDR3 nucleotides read TGTGCCAGCAGTTTGTTAGGGGTTGAGCCCCAGCATTTT.